Listed here are 24 T cell receptor beta chains from one sample, sequenced in a study of shared clonotypes between healthy human individuals. Here immunoSEQ multiplex PCR was the method, and the copy in TCRdb shows in-frame clones only, minus some. The sample comprises fewer than 350,000 clones, about nine tenths of which are singletons, and about 17% rests with the top ten. The sample consisted of memory CD8+ T cells sorted from blood. Subset: CD45RO+ cells pooled with CCR7-negative TemRA cells. The receptors shown here come from a man between 18 and 29 years old in good health.

In nucleotides, the CDR3 is TGTGCCAGCAATCGGCCGGAGGAGGGTGAAAAACTGTTTTTT. Protein sequence: CASNRPEEGEKLFF. V and J are TRBV7-9 and TRBJ1-4; D call uncertain. This CDR3 has 14 residues. The V end lost 7 bases, the J end lost 7 bases, and 16 bases lay between the germline ends. Germline assignment: CDR1 SEHNR and CDR2 FQNEAQ (reference sequence).

J is TRBJ2-5 and V is TRBV6-5, with D tentatively TRBD1 or TRBD2 (6 bases each). The CDR3 length is 15 residues. V was shortened by 4 bases and J by 4 bases, with 16 bases between the two germline ends. Germline values: CDR1 MNHEY, CDR2 SVGAGI. Here the CDR3 DNA reads TGTGCCAGCAGTTCCGACCCGGGGGCCCCAGAGACCCAGTACTTC. Amino acids: CASSSDPGAPETQYF.

This sequence joins TRBV25-1 and TRBJ2-1; the match to TRBD2 covers 12 bases. Germline trimming cut 1 base from V and 2 bases from J; bases unmatched to any gene: 3. The germline V gene has CDR1 MGHDK and CDR2 SYGVNS. This CDR3 spans 17 amino acids. CDR3 region: CASSELASGRAYNEQFF. For the CDR3, the DNA is TGTGCCAGCAGTGAATTAGCTAGCGGGAGGGCCTACAATGAGCAGTTCTTC.

The chain combines TRBV21-1 with TRBJ1-5; the table's D call of TRBD1 was not tested on the DNA. TRBV21-1 is marked as a pseudogene. The CDR3 length is 14 residues. The CDR3 spells CASSTDRGHQPQHF. DNA of the CDR3: TGTGCCAGCAGCACGGACAGGGGGCATCAGCCCCAGCATTTT.

This chain connects TRBV4-1 to TRBJ1-1; 7 bases agree with TRBD1. V shed 0 bases and J 3 bases; nucleotides not matched to a gene: 4. CDR1 and CDR2 from the germline V gene are MGHRA and YSYEKL. The CDR3 is made up of 15 amino acids. The CDR3: CASSQDHDRDTEAFF. The DNA for the CDR3 is TGCGCCAGCAGCCAAGACCATGACAGGGACACTGAAGCTTTCTTT.

The chain recombines TRBV30 with TRBJ2-1, with 7 bases matching TRBD2. In germline, CDR1 is GTSNPN, CDR2 SVGIG (reference sequence). The junction had 9 bases not matched to a gene; V was cut back by 0 bases and J by 10 bases. This CDR3 has 14 residues. This CDR3 is CAWSVGRSHWEQFF. The CDR3 DNA follows: TGTGCCTGGAGTGTCGGGAGGTCGCACTGGGAGCAGTTCTTC.

The rearrangement links TRBV5-6 to TRBJ2-7, with D unresolved. The CDR3 loop spans 13 amino acids. V shed 4 bases and J shed 2 bases, with 10 bases lying between them. Germline CDR1 SGHDT, CDR2 YYEEEE. CDR3 nucleotides: TGTGCCAGCAGCGGGTCTACACCCTACGAGCAGTACTTC. This gives the protein CASSGSTPYEQYF.

V and J are TRBV19 and TRBJ1-2; tentative D call: TRBD1 (5 bases). The CDR3 has 13 residues. Trimming shortened V by 1 base and J by 8 bases, and 11 bases separated the two germline ends. CDR1 and CDR2 (germline): LNHDA, SQIVND (reference sequence). CDR3 DNA sequence: TGTGCCAGTAGTATAGGCAGGGCCTGGGGCTACACCTTC. This codes for CASSIGRAWGYTF.

The genes are TRBV10-3 and TRBJ2-3; D uncertain. Per germline, CDR1 ENHRY and CDR2 SYGVKD. Trimming stripped 1 base from V and 3 bases from J, with 2 bases between. CDR3 length equals 12 residues. CDR3: CAISELTDTQYF. Written as DNA, the CDR3 is TGTGCCATCAGTGAGTTGACAGATACGCAGTATTTT.

This chain joins TRBV7-9 and TRBJ2-7, with D possibly being TRBD1 (5 bases). Germline V gene data show CDR1 as SEHNR and CDR2 as FQNEAQ (reference sequence). The CDR3 loop spans 15 amino acids. The ends were cut back, 4 bases at V and 2 bases at J, with 15 bases in the middle. The DNA of the CDR3 is TGTGCCAGCAGCTCAGCCTCGACAGTTCCCTACGAGCAGTACTTC. The encoded protein is CASSSASTVPYEQYF.

With regard to this clone: The same CDR3 is also encoded by other DNA sequences in this sample. The chain is built from TRBV11-2 and TRBJ2-2; D not resolved. The germline gives CDR1 SGHAT, CDR2 FQNNGV. The ends were cut back, 1 base at V and 0 bases at J, with 3 bases in the middle. CDR3 size: 14 residues. The CDR3 spells CASSLGPNTGELFF. The CDR3 coding sequence is TGTGCCAGCAGCTTAGGACCGAACACCGGGGAGCTGTTTTTT.

The rearrangement links TRBV18 to TRBJ2-7; D assignment may be TRBD1 or TRBD2 (5 bases each). This CDR3 is 14 amino acids long. Germline-derived CDR1 and CDR2 are KGHSH and LQKENI. Trimming took off 4 bases at V and 2 bases at J, with 12 bases between the two ends. The DNA for the CDR3 is TGTGCCAGCTCACGAGGGGCAGAACCCTACGAGCAGTACTTC. This gives the protein CASSRGAEPYEQYF.

The gene calls are TRBV4-3 and TRBJ2-7; 8 nucleotides match TRBD1. V was pared by 0 bases and J by 3 bases, with 4 bases of the junction left unmatched. The germline gives CDR1 LGHNA, CDR2 YSLEER. The CDR3 is made up of 15 amino acids. The CDR3 reads CASSQDRGHVYEQYF. CDR3 DNA: TGCGCCAGCAGCCAAGACAGGGGGCACGTCTACGAGCAGTACTTC.

In this sample, this clone turned up once. The chain joins TRBV5-1 to TRBJ1-1; D gene ambiguous. The germline V gene encodes CDR1 SGHRS and CDR2 YFSETQ. This CDR3 has 13 amino acids. V was shortened by 2 bases and J by 1 base, with 6 bases between the two germline ends. As DNA, the CDR3 is TGCGCCAGCAGCTTCGATAGGAACACTGAAGCTTTCTTT. Amino acids: CASSFDRNTEAFF.

The J gene is TRBJ1-1, the V gene TRBV5-4; D is perhaps TRBD1 (5 bases). This CDR3 contains 13 residues. Germline CDR1 SGHNT, CDR2 YYREEE (reference sequence). The ends were cut back, 4 bases at V and 4 bases at J, with 11 bases in the middle. This CDR3 reads CASSLGGSTEAFF. Here the CDR3 DNA reads TGTGCCAGCAGCCTCGGGGGTAGCACTGAAGCTTTCTTT.

This chain links TRBV20-1 with TRBJ1-2; D call uncertain. The CDR3 has 11 amino acids. The V end was cut by 3 bases, the J end by 7 bases, with 9 bases between. From germline, CDR1 is DFQATT and CDR2 SNEGSKA (reference sequence). CDR3 amino acids: CSARTLGGYTF. CDR3 DNA: TGCAGTGCTAGGACACTAGGTGGCTACACCTTC.

The chain carries TRBV2 and TRBJ2-6; 9 bases line up with TRBD2. From germline, CDR1 is SNHLY and CDR2 FYNNEI. This CDR3 contains 19 residues. Trimming at V came to 5 bases and at J to 0 bases, leaving 11 bases not matched to a gene. The chain's CDR3 is CASSRTGTSLSSGANVLTF. CDR3 bases: TGTGCCAGCAGTAGGACCGGGACTAGCTTATCCTCTGGGGCCAACGTCCTGACTTTC.

Written as DNA, the CDR3 is TGCGCCAGCAGCCCGGGGACTAGCGGGGGTCATGAGCAGTTCTTC. Its protein is CASSPGTSGGHEQFF. The chain couples TRBV4-1 to TRBJ2-1, with TRBD2 identical over 14 bases. J was trimmed by 8 bases and V by 4 bases; bases with no gene match: 4. Germline-derived CDR1 and CDR2 are MGHRA and YSYEKL. This CDR3 contains 15 residues.

The rearrangement uses TRBV10-1 and TRBJ2-7; 8 nucleotides match TRBD1. With V trimmed by 6 bases and J by 2 bases, 9 bases remained unmatched. The germline V gene has CDR1 WNHNN and CDR2 SYGVQD (reference sequence). The length of the CDR3 is 15 residues. CDR3 sequence (DNA): TGCGCCAGCAGAGAACAGGGGGTGAAGACCTACGAGCAGTACTTC. This translates into CASREQGVKTYEQYF.

This clone came up once. One junction end disagrees with the germline gene, perhaps due to a read error. V and J are TRBV4-1 and TRBJ1-6; tentative D call: TRBD1 (6 bases). This CDR3 is 16 amino acids long. Germline loops: CDR1 MGHRA, CDR2 YSYEKL. CDR3 bases: TGCGCCAGCAGCCAATCCGACAGGTCCTATGATTCACCCCTCCACTTT. Its protein is CASSQSDRSYDSPLHF.

J is TRBJ2-1 and V is TRBV27; D perhaps matches TRBD2 (6 bases). V was cut by 1 base and J by 9 bases, with 7 bases left in between. Germline values: CDR1 MNHEY, CDR2 SMNVEV (reference sequence). This CDR3 comprises 12 residues. The CDR3 bases are TGTGCCAGCAGTTTATGGAGGGGTGAGCAGTTCTTC. Translation: CASSLWRGEQFF.

This chain joins TRBV10-2 and TRBJ2-5; TRBD2 agrees at 8 bases. CDR1 is WSHSY, CDR2 SAAADI, per germline. This CDR3 spans 17 amino acids. The trim removed 3 bases at V and 2 bases at J, leaving 11 bases unmatched. This CDR3 reads CASSDSSSGWDQETQYF. CDR3 in DNA: TGCGCCAGCAGTGATTCTTCTAGCGGGTGGGATCAAGAGACCCAGTACTTC.

The chain has TRBV29-1 and TRBJ1-2; D not certain. The ends were cut back, 2 bases at V and 1 base at J, with 20 bases in the middle. Germline CDR1 and CDR2: SQVTM and ANQGSEA. The CDR3 runs 17 residues. Written as DNA, the CDR3 is TGCAGCGTTGAAAGGCAGGCCGTTGGGTTTGATAACTATGGCTACACCTTC. Its protein product is CSVERQAVGFDNYGYTF.

This clone was recorded once. V is TRBV29-1 and J is TRBJ2-1, with 14 nucleotides matching TRBD2. Germline-derived CDR1 and CDR2 are SQVTM and ANQGSEA. V shed 3 bases and J 9 bases; nucleotides not matched to a gene: 7. The CDR3 contains 15 residues. As DNA, the CDR3 is TGCAGCGTTGAGACTAGCGGGAGGGCCAAAGGTGAGCAGTTCTTC. It yields the protein CSVETSGRAKGEQFF.